This T cell receptor beta chain comes out of a study of T-cell memory formation after mild COVID-19. For the study at large: TCR clustering was largely donor specific.

A note on this clonotype: Its antigen is not identified.

V lost 5 bases to trimming and J lost 0 bases; unmatched junction nucleotides: 9. The CDR3 totals 16 residues. The germline CDR1 and CDR2 sequences are MGHRA and YSYEKL. TCRdb reanalysed the 5' RACE reads using MiXCR and keeps one entry per CDR3 protein. The top ten hold less than 45% of the sample, which has about 82,000 distinct CDR3 sequences, 13% seen once. The study's findings and limits: Balance between CD4 and CD8 was seen in clones contracting day 15 to 85, and a CD4+ lean was seen in later expanders. Memory from before infection featured some responding clones, which suggests cross-reactive memory joined. SARS-CoV-2 specificity was not confirmed for second-wave clones peaking on day 37.

This chain joins TRBV4-1 and TRBJ1-1; 7 bases match TRBD1. The clonotype comes from a man aged 18 to 30 who had mild COVID-19 (a few samples of this study predate the infection). Cell type and time point are not known. Input material: PBMCs or a T cell subset sorted from them (not recorded which). The CDR3 coding sequence is TGCGCCAGCAGCGCCCGGGACAGCGCTTTGAACACTGAAGCTTTCTTT. Translating it yields CASSARDSALNTEAFF.